Listed below are T cell receptor beta chains from one sample, sequenced in a study of blood T cell repertoires in COVID-19. This table comes from immunoSEQ multiplex PCR, and its TCRdb copy is limited to in-frame clones, with some not included. The repertoire holds fewer than 350,000 clones, with approximately 91% as singletons. Sequenced input: PBMCs or T cells enriched from blood (not recorded which). The receptors derive from a woman aged 40-49 years who had recovered from COVID-19. The CDR3 runs from the conserved cysteine through the conserved F or W. Each record gives: D gene, J gene, V gene, clone size, CDR3 DNA, CDR3 protein. D genes are given only for firm matches. Clone size is shown for a subset of rows, as once, few, many or a class of expanded clone.

-,TRBJ2-3,TRBV7-9,-,TGTGCCAGCAGCTTCCTCCGGGACTCCGACACAGATACGCAGTATTTT,CASSFLRDSDTDTQYF
-,TRBJ1-2,TRBV7-9,-,TGTGCCAGCAGCACAGAGTCCCCTCGGCGCTACACCTTC,CASSTESPRRYTF
TRBD2,TRBJ2-1,TRBV7-2,-,TGTGCCAGCAGCTTAGCGGGTGCGGGAGTCTCCTACAATGAGCAGTTCTTC,CASSLAGAGVSYNEQFF
TRBD1,TRBJ1-1,TRBV7-2,-,TGTGCCAGCAGCCAGGGACAGGGGGCGAGAACTGAAGCTTTCTTT,CASSQGQGARTEAFF
TRBD1,TRBJ2-5,TRBV28,-,TGTGCCAGCAGTTTCGGGACAGTGAACCAAGAGACCCAGTACTTC,CASSFGTVNQETQYF
TRBD1,TRBJ1-2,TRBV7-2,-,TGTGCCAGCAACAGACAGGGGAGCCCTAACTATGGCTACACCTTC,CASNRQGSPNYGYTF
-,TRBJ1-5,TRBV6-5,-,TGTGCCAGCAGTTACTCGTTAGAGGGCAATCAGCCCCAGCATTTT,CASSYSLEGNQPQHF
TRBD1,TRBJ2-5,TRBV23-1,-,TGCGCCAGAAATGAACAGGGGGCGGAGGAGACCCAGTACTTC,CARNEQGAEETQYF
-,TRBJ1-1,TRBV28,-,TGTGCCAGCAGGACACTTAACACTGAAGCTTTCTTT,CASRTLNTEAFF
-,TRBJ2-7,TRBV21-1,-,TGTGCCAGCAGCAAAGGTGGGGACAGGGACTACGAGCAGTACTTC,CASSKGGDRDYEQYF
-,TRBJ2-3,TRBV5-4,few,TGTGCCAGCAGCGACCCAATGGGCCAGTTAGCGACAGATACGCAGTATTTT,CASSDPMGQLATDTQYF
TRBD2,TRBJ2-3,TRBV5-6,once,TGTGCCAGCGGGCGGGGGGACAAAACCCACAGAGATACGCAGTATTTT,CASGRGDKTHRDTQYF
TRBD2,TRBJ2-1,TRBV5-6,-,TGTGCCAGCAGCTTGGATAGCGGGGGGGCCGATGAGCAGTTCTTC,CASSLDSGGADEQFF
-,TRBJ2-2,TRBV2,-,TGTGCCAGCAGTGACAACAGGGACGTCGGGGAGCTGTTTTTT,CASSDNRDVGELFF
-,TRBJ1-4,TRBV30,-,TGTGCCCTCGGGCGGGGGGCAGTGGGTGATGAAAAACTGTTTTTT,CALGRGAVGDEKLFF
-,TRBJ1-6,TRBV5-1,-,TGCGCCAGCAGCTTGGCTGGGGCCGGCTATAATTCACCCCTCCACTTT,CASSLAGAGYNSPLHF
TRBD2,TRBJ2-5,TRBV11-2,-,TGTGCCAGCATCCCCACCTCTAGCGGGGGGGCCTGGGAGACCCAGTACTTC,CASIPTSSGGAWETQYF
TRBD1,TRBJ1-5,TRBV7-6,-,TGTGCCAGCAGCTTAGGGCAGGGGGCGAGGCCCCAGCATTTT,CASSLGQGARPQHF
-,TRBJ2-1,TRBV11-3,-,TGTGCCAGCAGCTCCGGGAGTTACAATGAGCAGTTCTTC,CASSSGSYNEQFF
-,TRBJ2-3,TRBV19,-,TGTGCCAGTAGGAGGGACACAGATACGCAGTATTTT,CASRRDTDTQYF
-,TRBJ2-3,TRBV2,-,TGTGCCAGCAGCCCCCTTAGTGTAGCGGCGAGCACAGATACGCAGTATTTT,CASSPLSVAASTDTQYF
-,TRBJ2-2,TRBV7-2,-,TGTGCCAGCAGCTTAGGGGGCGGGACGAACACCGGGGAGCTGTTTTTT,CASSLGGGTNTGELFF
-,TRBJ2-7,TRBV11-2,-,TGTGCCAGCAGCTTAGCGGGAAGAAGCTCCTACGAGCAGTACTTC,CASSLAGRSSYEQYF
-,TRBJ1-2,TRBV19,-,TGTGCCAGTAGTATCGGTAGGACAGCCTATGGCTACACCTTC,CASSIGRTAYGYTF
-,TRBJ1-1,TRBV19,-,TGTGCCAGTAGTATCAGCCCTAATGACACGGACACTGAAGCTTTCTTT,CASSISPNDTDTEAFF
TRBD1,TRBJ2-2,TRBV10-3,-,TGTGCCATCAGTCGGGACAGTTTTACCGGGGAGCTGTTTTTT,CAISRDSFTGELFF
-,TRBJ2-1,TRBV15,-,TGTGCCACCAGCAGTACAGGGCCCCGGCAGTTCTTC,CATSSTGPRQFF
-,TRBJ1-2,TRBV3-1/TRBV3-2,-,TGTGCCAGCAGCCAAGTTTGGAACGTCGGGGGCTACACCTTC,CASSQVWNVGGYTF
-,TRBJ1-5,TRBV20-1,-,TGCAGTGCTAGTCCCCCCCGGTACAATCAGCCCCAGCATTTT,CSASPPRYNQPQHF
-,TRBJ1-2,TRBV5-1,-,TGCGCCAGCAGGGGAGGGGTACATGGCTACACCTTC,CASRGGVHGYTF
-,TRBJ1-1,TRBV4-1,-,TGCGCCAGCAGCCAACAGGGAGGCAGGAACACTGAAGCTTTCTTT,CASSQQGGRNTEAFF
-,TRBJ1-4,TRBV24-1,-,TGTGCCACCAGTGATTCCCATAATGAAAAACTGTTTTTT,CATSDSHNEKLFF
TRBD1,TRBJ1-1,TRBV3-1/TRBV3-2,-,TGTGCCAGCAGCCCAGGACAGGGAAGGGGAGCTTTCTTT,CASSPGQGRGAFF
TRBD2,TRBJ2-1,TRBV19,-,TGTGCCAGTAAGGGACTAGGCCATGAGCAGTTCTTC,CASKGLGHEQFF
TRBD1,TRBJ1-4,TRBV4-1,-,TGCGCCAGCAGCCAACTCGGGACAGCAAATGAAAAACTGTTTTTT,CASSQLGTANEKLFF
-,TRBJ1-2,TRBV7-9,-,TGTGCCAGCAGCCGGGACTATAACTATGGCTACACCTTC,CASSRDYNYGYTF
-,TRBJ2-6,TRBV15,-,TGTGCCACCAGCAGAGTAGCGTCTGGGGCCAACGTCCTGACTTTC,CATSRVASGANVLTF
-,TRBJ1-2,TRBV24-1,-,TGTGCCACTTCGCGGGGGGGAAACTATGGCTACACCTTC,CATSRGGNYGYTF
-,TRBJ2-2,TRBV10-3,-,TGTGCCATCAGTCGTCAGGGAGAGCTGTTTTTT,CAISRQGELFF
-,TRBJ1-5,TRBV7-2,-,TGTGCCAGCAGCTTTACACAGGGACAGCCCCAGCATTTT,CASSFTQGQPQHF
TRBD2,TRBJ2-1,TRBV4-3,-,TGCGCCAGCAGCCAAGATTTGACCGGGCTAGCGGGAAAAAACAATGAGCAGTTCTTC,CASSQDLTGLAGKNNEQFF
-,TRBJ1-2,TRBV28,-,TGTGCCAGCAGTTTATCCAGGGGTGGCTACACCTTC,CASSLSRGGYTF
-,TRBJ2-2,TRBV28,-,TGTGCCAGCAGTTTGAGGGGAGTCAGGGAGGCCCCCAATAGGGAGCTGTTTTTT,CASSLRGVREAPNRELFF
-,TRBJ1-1,TRBV30,-,TGTGCCTGGGGTTCAGGGCCCTTGGGCACTGAAGCTTTCTTT,CAWGSGPLGTEAFF
-,TRBJ1-1,TRBV5-4,-,TGTGCCAGCAGCTTCGACCCCGGAGGCACTGAAGCTTTCTTT,CASSFDPGGTEAFF
-,TRBJ2-7,TRBV18,-,TGTGCCAGCTCAAGAGGTCAGCCGACCTACGAGCAGTACTTC,CASSRGQPTYEQYF
TRBD1,TRBJ2-7,TRBV7-2,-,TGTGCCAGCAGCTTAAGACAGGGGGCGGGCGAGCAGTACTTC,CASSLRQGAGEQYF
TRBD2,TRBJ2-1,TRBV4-3,-,TGCGCCAGCAGCCAAGTAGCGGGAGGGTACAATGAGCAGTTCTTC,CASSQVAGGYNEQFF
-,TRBJ1-3,TRBV6-2/TRBV6-3,-,TGTGCCAGCAGTTACGCGGGGGGATCTGGAAACACCATATATTTT,CASSYAGGSGNTIYF
TRBD2,TRBJ2-5,TRBV5-1,once,TGCGCCAGCAGCTTGGCCCCGACTAGCGGGGCGCAAGAGACCCAGTACTTC,CASSLAPTSGAQETQYF
TRBD1,TRBJ2-7,TRBV5-1,once,TGCGCCAGCAGCTTGGAGGACAGGACTTCCTACGAGCAGTACTTC,CASSLEDRTSYEQYF
-,TRBJ1-2,TRBV7-2,few,TGTGCCAGCAGCCCCGCGGGGCCCTATGGCTACACCTTC,CASSPAGPYGYTF
-,TRBJ2-2,TRBV7-3,-,TGTGCCAGCAGCTCAGGCGGGGAGCTGTTTTTT,CASSSGGELFF
TRBD1,TRBJ2-3,TRBV15,-,TGTGCCACCAGCGACTACCCGCCCGGGACAGCTCACACAGATACGCAGTATTTT,CATSDYPPGTAHTDTQYF